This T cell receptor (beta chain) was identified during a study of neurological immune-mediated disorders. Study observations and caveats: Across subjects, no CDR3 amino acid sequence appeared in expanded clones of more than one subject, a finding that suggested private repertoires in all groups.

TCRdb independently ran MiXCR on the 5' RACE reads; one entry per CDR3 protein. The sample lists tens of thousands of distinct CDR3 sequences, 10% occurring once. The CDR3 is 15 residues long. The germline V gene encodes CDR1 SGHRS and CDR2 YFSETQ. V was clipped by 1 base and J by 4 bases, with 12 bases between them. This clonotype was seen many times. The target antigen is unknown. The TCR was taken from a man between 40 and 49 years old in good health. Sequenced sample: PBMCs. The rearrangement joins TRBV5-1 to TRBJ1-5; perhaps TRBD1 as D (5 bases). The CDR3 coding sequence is TGCGCCAGCAGCTTGCTAGGGGTAAATAATCAGCCCCAGCATTTT. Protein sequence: CASSLLGVNNQPQHF.